The 26 T cell receptor beta chains below come from one sample, sequenced in a study of CD8+CD57+ T cells in acquired aplastic anemia. Patients who underwent sequencing had shown CD8+CD57+ cell expansion by flow cytometry. TCR beta VDJ and CDR3 profiles were obtained from a genomic DNA template. MiXCR, applied by TCRdb to the reads, yields one record per CDR3 protein. The table records 150,000 to 170,000 distinct CDR3 sequences, roughly 49% of them present only once. Specimen: sorted CD4+, CD8+, or CD8+CD57+ T cells (not recorded which) from PBMCs. These receptors came from a human donor with aplastic anemia.

The sample holds many counts of this clonotype. V is TRBV6-2 or TRBV6-3 and J is TRBJ2-5, with D perhaps given as TRBD1 or TRBD2 (5 bases each). CDR1 MNHEY and CDR2 SVGEGT come from the germline V gene. This CDR3 has 17 amino acids. V was clipped by 6 bases and J by 1 base, with 21 bases between them. The CDR3 region has the DNA TGTGCCAGCAGCCCCCCCCCGTGGGACCGCCCCCAAGAGACCCAGTACTTC. Translating it yields CASSPPPWDRPQETQYF.

This chain joins TRBV20-1 and TRBJ2-7, with TRBD2 matching over 8 bases. Per germline, CDR1 DFQATT and CDR2 SNEGSKA (reference sequence). The junction had 11 bases not matched to a gene; V was cut back by 0 bases and J by 7 bases. CDR3 length: 15 amino acids. The DNA for the CDR3 is TGCAGTGCTAGAGAGTTAAAAAGCGGGGGAGGGGAGCAGTACTTC. It encodes CSARELKSGGGEQYF.

This clonotype was counted a single time. The chain joins TRBV9 to TRBJ2-7; 7 bases are shared with TRBD1. In germline, CDR1 is SGDLS, CDR2 YYNGEE. V dropped 2 bases and J dropped 2; count of bases not matched to a gene: 4. The CDR3 is 14 amino acids. Here the CDR3 DNA reads TGTGCCAGCAGCGTGCGACAGGGTCCCTACGAGCAGTACTTC. It is translated as CASSVRQGPYEQYF.

There are many counts of this clonotype. The V call is TRBV7-8, the J call TRBJ2-5; no clear D. The CDR3 is made up of 13 amino acids. V dropped 0 bases and J dropped 5 bases, with 7 bases sitting between them. In germline, CDR1 is SGHVS, CDR2 FQNEAQ. The CDR3 sequence is CASSLALEETQYF. For the CDR3, the DNA is TGTGCCAGCAGCTTAGCGCTCGAGGAGACCCAGTACTTC.

There are many counts of this clonotype. The chain has TRBV19 and TRBJ1-4, with TRBD1 matching over 8 bases. The CDR3 loop spans 13 amino acids. Germline V gives CDR1 LNHDA, CDR2 SQIVND (reference sequence). V was pared by 7 bases and J by 7 bases, with 5 bases of the junction left unmatched. In DNA, the CDR3 is TGTGCCAGTACGGACAGGGCGGGTGAAAAACTGTTTTTT. Protein: CASTDRAGEKLFF. The full variable domain, its missing parts supplied by reference TRBV19 and TRBJ1-4, is DGGITQSPKYLFRKEGQNVTLSCEQNLNHDAMYWYRQDPGQGLRLIYYSQIVNDFQKGDIAEGYSVSREKKESFPLTVTSAQKNPTAFYLCASTDRAGEKLFFGSGTQLSVL.

In this sample, this clonotype turned up many times. The gene calls are TRBV19 and TRBJ1-1; perhaps TRBD1 as D (5 bases). Deletions cut 1 base from V and 1 base from J, with 10 bases between. This CDR3 comprises 15 residues. The germline CDR1 and CDR2 sequences are LNHDA and SQIVND (reference sequence). The CDR3 loop is CASSIGGPGNTEAFF. CDR3 nucleotide sequence: TGTGCCAGTAGTATAGGGGGACCGGGGAACACTGAAGCTTTCTTT.

In the case of this clonotype: Being one base from a much bigger clone, this may be a read error. The genes are TRBV11-2 and TRBJ2-1, with D tentatively TRBD1 (5 bases). The CDR3 has 17 residues. Per germline, CDR1 SGHAT and CDR2 FQNNGV. Trimming pared 0 bases from V and 0 bases from J, leaving 12 bases between. CDR3 in amino acids: CASSLDPGYSSYNEQFF. The CDR3 DNA follows: TGTGCCAGCAGCTTAGATCCAGGGTACAGCTCCTACAATGAGCAGTTCTTC.

This clonotype was counted many times. V usage is TRBV6-2 or TRBV6-3 and J usage is TRBJ1-1, with D possibly TRBD1 on 5 matching bases. Germline V gives CDR1 MNHEY, CDR2 SVGEGT. CDR3 length: 14 amino acids. Trimming pared 6 bases from V and 0 bases from J, leaving 11 bases between. The CDR3 protein is CASSVDSMNTEAFF. CDR3 bases: TGTGCCAGCAGCGTAGACAGTATGAACACTGAAGCTTTCTTT.

The sample holds many counts of this clonotype. The V gene is TRBV7-2, the J gene TRBJ1-2; D unclear. V lost 3 bases and J lost 6, with 11 bases in between. Germline CDR1 and CDR2: SGHTA and FQGNSA. The CDR3 contains 13 residues. The CDR3 region is CASSFARSDGYTF. For the CDR3, the DNA is TGTGCCAGCAGCTTTGCCAGGTCGGATGGCTACACCTTC.

The chain has TRBV4-3 and TRBJ1-4; D remains ambiguous. Germline-derived CDR1 and CDR2 are LGHNA and YSLEER. This CDR3 region has 15 residues. V gave up 4 bases and J gave up 5 bases, with 14 bases separating them. CDR3 DNA sequence: TGCGCCAGCAGCCGGAACCAGCGGGGAAATGAAAAACTGTTTTTT. This encodes CASSRNQRGNEKLFF.

The count of this clonotype is one. V is TRBV20-1 and J is TRBJ1-2; D gene uncertain. The CDR3 loop spans 8 amino acids. Germline V CDR1 and CDR2: DFQATT, SNEGSKA (reference sequence). The CDR3 protein is CTLSGYTF. For the CDR3, the DNA is TGCACCCTTTCGGGCTACACCTTC.

V gene TRBV10-3 combines with J gene TRBJ1-2; 7 nucleotides agree with TRBD1. Germline V gives CDR1 ENHRY, CDR2 SYGVKD. After removal of 4 bases from V and 8 bases from J, the junction contained 7 bases not matched to a gene. The CDR3 is made up of 13 amino acids. The CDR3 sequence: CAISADREHGYTF. The CDR3 DNA is TGTGCCATCAGTGCAGACAGGGAGCACGGCTACACCTTC.

This chain joins TRBV12-3 or TRBV12-4 and TRBJ1-5; 12 nucleotides agree with TRBD1. The CDR3 spans 16 residues. V dropped 6 bases and J dropped 7; count of bases not matched to a gene: 10. The CDR3 region is CASSGGGQGARQPQHF. CDR3 in DNA: TGTGCCAGCAGCGGGGGGGGACAGGGGGCCCGGCAGCCCCAGCATTTT.

This clonotype appeared a few times. V is TRBV29-1 and J is TRBJ1-1, with a possible D match to TRBD1 (6 bases). Germline values: CDR1 SQVTM, CDR2 ANQGSEA. Trimming shortened V by 7 bases and J by 4 bases, and 7 bases separated the two germline ends. The CDR3 has 10 residues. The CDR3 DNA is TGCAGCGGAGGGGGCACTGAAGCTTTCTTT. Protein product: CSGGGTEAFF.

This clonotype has ten or more counts. J is TRBJ2-3 and V is TRBV5-6, with 7 bases fitting TRBD2. Germline V gene sequence: CDR1 SGHDT, CDR2 YYEEEE. This CDR3 is 14 amino acids long. The junction had 4 bases not matched to a gene; V was cut back by 4 bases and J by 2 bases. The DNA of the CDR3 is TGTGCCAGCAGCCCCGCGGGAGCCACAGATACGCAGTATTTT. Protein sequence: CASSPAGATDTQYF.

In its sample, this clonotype was seen many times. The chain carries TRBV24-1 and TRBJ1-1, with 8 positions matching TRBD1. The V segment lost 7 bases and the J segment 6 bases; nucleotides outside the gene matches: 6. CDR3 length: 13 residues. Germline loops: CDR1 KGHDR, CDR2 SFDVKD. In nucleotides, the CDR3 is TGTGCCACCAGCGCAGGGGGCATCGCTGAAGCTTTCTTT. Translation: CATSAGGIAEAFF.

CDR3: CSVGQGANYGYTF. The CDR3 nucleotides read TGCAGCGTTGGACAGGGTGCTAACTATGGCTACACCTTC. The rearrangement links TRBV29-1 to TRBJ1-2, with 7 bases fitting TRBD1. The V gene end was trimmed by 4 bases and the J gene end by 0 bases; junction bases not matched to a gene: 2. The CDR3 runs 13 residues. In germline, CDR1 is SQVTM, CDR2 ANQGSEA.

The CDR3 region is CASSQHRSETQYF. The CDR3 region has the DNA TGTGCCAGCAGCCAACACCGTTCGGAGACCCAGTACTTC. V and J are TRBV7-2 and TRBJ2-5; D not resolved. Trimming removed 5 bases at V and 5 bases at J, with 12 bases between. The CDR3 totals 13 residues. Germline values: CDR1 SGHTA, CDR2 FQGNSA. Supplemented by reference TRBV7-2 and TRBJ2-5, the full variable domain reads GAGVSQSPSNKVTEKGKDVELRCDPISGHTALYWYRQSLGQGLEFLIYFQGNSAPDKSGLPSDRFSAERTGGSVSTLTIQRTQQEDSAVYLCASSQHRSETQYFGPGTRLLVL.

This clonotype was detected many times. The chain uses TRBV9 and TRBJ2-7; 7 nucleotides align to TRBD1. J lost 1 base, V lost 0 bases, and 4 bases had no gene match. This CDR3 spans 15 amino acids. The germline gives CDR1 SGDLS, CDR2 YYNGEE. The CDR3 coding sequence is TGTGCCAGCAGCGTAGGGGTACAGGGGTCCTACGAGCAGTACTTC. It specifies CASSVGVQGSYEQYF.

The V call is TRBV7-2, the J call TRBJ2-7; D perhaps matches TRBD1 (6 bases). V was clipped by 5 bases and J by 6 bases, with 11 bases between them. Germline V gene data show CDR1 as SGHTA and CDR2 as FQGNSA. The CDR3 length is 12 residues. CDR3 amino acids: CASSRSQGEQYF. DNA of the CDR3: TGTGCCAGCAGCAGATCACAGGGCGAGCAGTACTTC.

V gene TRBV11-1 combines with J gene TRBJ1-6; D is unclear. This CDR3 has 13 residues. V lost 0 bases to trimming and J lost 9 bases, with 6 bases between them. In germline, CDR1 is SGHAT, CDR2 FQDESV (reference sequence). Written as DNA, the CDR3 is TGTGCCAGCAGCTTAGCCCCGGGTTCACCCCTCCACTTT. Translation gives CASSLAPGSPLHF.

This clonotype was seen at least ten times. The chain uses TRBV5-1 and TRBJ1-1, with D unresolved. The V gene's germline CDR1 is SGHRS and CDR2 YFSETQ. The CDR3 loop spans 14 amino acids. V was trimmed by 4 bases and J by 0 bases, leaving 10 bases between them. The CDR3 DNA follows: TGCGCCAGCAGCCCTGGAGTCTTGAACACTGAAGCTTTCTTT. This sequence encodes CASSPGVLNTEAFF. Based on the CDR3 plus reference TRBV5-1 and TRBJ1-1, the full variable domain is KAGVTQTPRYLIKTRGQQVTLSCSPISGHRSVSWYQQTPGQGLQFLFEYFSETQRNKGNFPGRFSGRQFSNSRSEMNVSTLELGDSALYLCASSPGVLNTEAFFGQGTRLTVV.

The chain carries TRBV4-1 and TRBJ2-5, with D unresolved. V lost 6 bases and J 4 bases, leaving 18 bases between the germline ends. This CDR3 contains 15 residues. Germline V gene data show CDR1 as MGHRA and CDR2 as YSYEKL. DNA for the CDR3: TGCGCCAGCAGATTTTTCGGGTGGCCTGGAGAGACCCAGTACTTC. Its protein is CASRFFGWPGETQYF.

This chain joins TRBV20-1 and TRBJ2-7; D is unresolved. The CDR3 spans 13 residues. Germline V gives CDR1 DFQATT, CDR2 SNEGSKA (reference sequence). The V end lost 3 bases, the J end lost 2 bases, and 11 bases lay between the germline ends. CDR3 DNA sequence: TGCAGTGCTAGGAGTACAGTTACCTACGAGCAGTACTTC. As protein: CSARSTVTYEQYF.

A remark on this clonotype: A read error may explain this, as a much larger clone is one base away. This chain uses TRBV7-9 with TRBJ2-7; tentative D call: TRBD2 (6 bases). The length of the CDR3 is 13 residues. Germline CDR1 is SEHNR and CDR2 is FQNEAQ (reference sequence). V was clipped by 4 bases and J by 2 bases, with 9 bases between them. CDR3 residues: CASSSGLTYEQYV. The CDR3 DNA reads as TGTGCCAGCAGCTCGGGACTGACCTACGAGCAGTACGTC.

This clonotype was observed at least ten times. V is TRBV15 and J is TRBJ1-3; D remains ambiguous. The CDR3 is 16 residues long. Germline V CDR1 and CDR2: LNHNV, YYDKDF (reference sequence). V gave up 0 bases and J gave up 1 base, with 10 bases separating them. The CDR3 sequence: CATSRDPEGSGNTIYF. The CDR3 coding sequence is TGTGCCACCAGCAGAGATCCGGAGGGATCTGGAAACACCATATATTTT.